The 13 T cell receptor beta chains below were found in one sample sequenced in a study of blood T cell repertoires in COVID-19. The table came from immunoSEQ multiplex PCR; TCRdb's copy has only in-frame clones and leaves some out. The sample shows about 220,000 clones, about 79% of them seen only once. Sequenced material: peripheral blood. Every receptor here comes from a man aged 40-50 years who had recovered from COVID-19.

The chain joins TRBV6-5 to TRBJ2-3; D gene unclear. CDR3 length: 16 amino acids. The germline V and J ends were trimmed by 3 bases and 0 bases, with 13 bases remaining between them. Germline CDR1 is MNHEY and CDR2 is SVGAGI. DNA for the CDR3: TGTGCCAGCAGTTATCCAGAGGCCTATAGCACAGATACGCAGTATTTT. Protein sequence: CASSYPEAYSTDTQYF.

This clone was seen more than once but under ten times. This sequence joins TRBV7-8 and TRBJ1-6; possibly TRBD1 for D (6 bases). Germline CDR1 SGHVS, CDR2 FQNEAQ. The CDR3 contains 14 residues. Trimming shortened V by 3 bases and J by 7 bases, and 10 bases separated the two germline ends. The CDR3 sequence is CASSFGQLNSPLHF. CDR3 coding DNA: TGTGCCAGCAGCTTCGGACAGCTGAATTCACCCCTCCACTTT.

The chain combines TRBV7-6 with TRBJ2-7; weak D call: TRBD2 (6 bases). The CDR3 sequence is 13 residues long. CDR1 SGHVS and CDR2 FNYEAQ come from the germline V gene. V was trimmed by 5 bases and J by 5 bases, leaving 13 bases between them. The CDR3 spells CASSLIWGDEQYF. Here the CDR3 DNA reads TGTGCCAGCAGCCTCATTTGGGGGGACGAGCAGTACTTC.

The chain links TRBV10-2 to TRBJ2-7; TRBD2 matches 10 bases. This CDR3 is 13 amino acids long. V dropped 6 bases and J dropped 4; count of bases not matched to a gene: 3. CDR1 WSHSY and CDR2 SAAADI come from the germline V gene. CDR3 DNA sequence: TGCGCCAGCAGACTAGCGGGGAGTTACGAGCAGTACTTC. This gives the protein CASRLAGSYEQYF.

Turning to this clone: The same CDR3 arises from other DNA sequences in this sample as well. This chain uses TRBV5-1 with TRBJ2-7; 7 bases line up with TRBD1. The germline CDR1 and CDR2 sequences are SGHRS and YFSETQ. The J segment lost 1 base and the V segment lost 0 bases, leaving 4 bases of the junction unmatched. The CDR3 totals 15 residues. The CDR3 sequence is CASSLGQGRSYEQYF. In DNA form, the CDR3 reads TGCGCCAGCAGCTTGGGACAGGGAAGGTCCTACGAGCAGTACTTC.

The chain couples TRBV7-9 to TRBJ2-1; D unresolved. The CDR3 sequence is 14 residues long. The germline gives CDR1 SEHNR, CDR2 FQNEAQ (reference sequence). V lost 2 bases to trimming and J lost 0 bases, with 5 bases between them. The CDR3: CASSLTYSYNEQFF. DNA for the CDR3: TGTGCCAGCAGCTTAACATACTCCTACAATGAGCAGTTCTTC.

J is TRBJ1-1 and V is TRBV5-1, with D possibly matching TRBD1 (6 bases). This CDR3 comprises 14 residues. In germline, CDR1 is SGHRS, CDR2 YFSETQ. V lost 4 bases to trimming and J lost 6 bases, with 16 bases between them. The CDR3 protein is CASSDGQPRAEAFF. CDR3 in DNA: TGCGCCAGCAGCGACGGACAGCCGAGGGCTGAAGCTTTCTTT.

This clone was observed a single time. This chain links TRBV7-9 with TRBJ1-1; D is unclear. The ends were cut back, 6 bases at V and 1 base at J, with 9 bases in the middle. This CDR3 is 13 amino acids long. Germline V lookup: CDR1 SEHNR, CDR2 FQNEAQ (reference sequence). CDR3 residues: CASSRNRNTEAFF. CDR3 DNA sequence: TGTGCCAGCAGTCGTAATCGGAACACTGAAGCTTTCTTT.

The chain is built from TRBV5-1 and TRBJ2-5, with D maybe TRBD2 (6 bases). The CDR3 is made up of 14 amino acids. V shed 5 bases and J shed 4 bases, with 15 bases lying between them. Germline CDR1 SGHRS, CDR2 YFSETQ. CDR3 bases: TGCGCCAGCAGGGACTATGCGGCAAGAGAGACCCAGTACTTC. Amino acids: CASRDYAARETQYF.

The rearrangement uses TRBV18 and TRBJ2-1, with 10 bases matching TRBD2. J gave up 2 bases and V 3 bases, and 10 bases lay outside the gene matches. Germline assignment: CDR1 KGHSH and CDR2 LQKENI. The CDR3 extends over 18 amino acids. The CDR3 DNA reads TGTGCCAGCTCACCTAGCGGGGGGCACTACCGGGCCTACAATGAGCAGTTCTTC. It encodes CASSPSGGHYRAYNEQFF.

The chain combines TRBV5-5 with TRBJ2-4; a possible D gene is TRBD1 (6 bases). From germline, CDR1 is SGHKS and CDR2 YYEKEE (reference sequence). The ends were cut back, 4 bases at V and 0 bases at J, with 11 bases in the middle. The CDR3 extends over 15 amino acids. The CDR3 DNA sequence: TGTGCCAGCAGCGAGGACAGCTTAGCCAAAAACATTCAGTACTTC. This translates into CASSEDSLAKNIQYF. Full variable domain (outside the CDR3, taken from reference TRBV5-5 and TRBJ2-4): DAGVTQSPTHLIKTRGQQVTLRCSPISGHKSVSWYQQVLGQGPQFIFQYYEKEERGRGNFPDRFSARQFPNYSSELNVNALLLGDSALYLCASSEDSLAKNIQYFGAGTRLSVL.

This clone came up once. The chain carries TRBV4-3 and TRBJ2-1, with 8 bases that match TRBD2. The V segment lost 6 bases and the J segment 3 bases; nucleotides outside the gene matches: 10. The CDR3 covers 16 residues. Looked up from germline, CDR1 is LGHNA and CDR2 is YSLEER. The CDR3 loop reads CASSSGTGGIYNEQFF. The CDR3 DNA reads TGCGCCAGCAGTTCCGGGACGGGAGGGATCTACAATGAGCAGTTCTTC.

The chain combines TRBV7-2 with TRBJ1-3, with D perhaps matching TRBD1 (6 bases). Germline CDR1 and CDR2: SGHTA and FQGNSA. This CDR3 region has 17 residues. V dropped 2 bases and J dropped 4 bases, with 18 bases sitting between them. The CDR3 DNA is TGTGCCAGCAGCTTATTTGAGGGCGCGGGGGCCGGAAACACCATATATTTT. Its translation: CASSLFEGAGAGNTIYF.